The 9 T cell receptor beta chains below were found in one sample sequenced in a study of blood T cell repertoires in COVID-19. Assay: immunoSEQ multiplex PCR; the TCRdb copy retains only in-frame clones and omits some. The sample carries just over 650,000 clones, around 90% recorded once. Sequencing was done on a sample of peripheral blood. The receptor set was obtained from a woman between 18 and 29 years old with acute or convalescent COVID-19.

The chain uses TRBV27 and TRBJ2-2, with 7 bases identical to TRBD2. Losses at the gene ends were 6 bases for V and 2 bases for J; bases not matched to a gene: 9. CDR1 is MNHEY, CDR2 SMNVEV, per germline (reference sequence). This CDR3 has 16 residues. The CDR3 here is CASRAPAGVNTGELFF. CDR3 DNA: TGTGCCAGCAGGGCCCCGGCGGGGGTTAACACCGGGGAGCTGTTTTTT.

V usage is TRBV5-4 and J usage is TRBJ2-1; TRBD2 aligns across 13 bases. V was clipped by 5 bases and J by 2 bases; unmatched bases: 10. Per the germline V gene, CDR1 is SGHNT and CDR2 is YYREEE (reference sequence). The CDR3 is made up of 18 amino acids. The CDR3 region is CASSSGTSGVATYNEQFF. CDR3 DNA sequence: TGTGCCAGCAGTTCCGGGACTAGCGGGGTTGCTACCTACAATGAGCAGTTCTTC. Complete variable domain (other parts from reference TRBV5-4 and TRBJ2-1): ETGVTQSPTHLIKTRGQQVTLRCSSQSGHNTVSWYQQALGQGPQFIFQYYREEENGRGNFPPRFSGLQFPNYSSELNVNALELDDSALYLCASSSGTSGVATYNEQFFGPGTRLTVL.

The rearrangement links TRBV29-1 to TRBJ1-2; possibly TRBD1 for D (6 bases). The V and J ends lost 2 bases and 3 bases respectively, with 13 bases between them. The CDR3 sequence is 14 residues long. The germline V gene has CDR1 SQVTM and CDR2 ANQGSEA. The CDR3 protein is CSVEIGRGYYGYTF. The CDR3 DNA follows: TGCAGCGTTGAAATCGGCAGGGGCTACTATGGCTACACCTTC. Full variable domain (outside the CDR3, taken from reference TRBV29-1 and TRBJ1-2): SAVISQKPSRDICQRGTSLTIQCQVDSQVTMMFWYRQQPGQSLTLIATANQGSEATYESGFVIDKFPISRPNLTFSTLTVSNMSPEDSSIYLCSVEIGRGYYGYTFGSGTRLTVV.

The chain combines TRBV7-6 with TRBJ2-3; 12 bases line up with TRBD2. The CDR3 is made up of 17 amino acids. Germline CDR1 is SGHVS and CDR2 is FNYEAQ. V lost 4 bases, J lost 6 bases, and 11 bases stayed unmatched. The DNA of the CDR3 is TGTGCCAGCAGCTCGTTGGCTAGCGGGGGGGCTCGGGATACGCAGTATTTT. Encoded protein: CASSSLASGGARDTQYF. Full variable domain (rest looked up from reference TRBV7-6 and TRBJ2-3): GAGVSQSPRYKVTKRGQDVALRCDPISGHVSLYWYRQALGQGPEFLTYFNYEAQQDKSGLPNDRFSAERPEGSISTLTIQRTEQRDSAMYRCASSSLASGGARDTQYFGPGTRLTVL.

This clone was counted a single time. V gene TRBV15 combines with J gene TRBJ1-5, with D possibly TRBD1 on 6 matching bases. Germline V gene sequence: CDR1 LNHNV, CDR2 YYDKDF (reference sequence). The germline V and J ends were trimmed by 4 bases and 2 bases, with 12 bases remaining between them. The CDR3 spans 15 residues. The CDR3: CATSTDRQGNQPQHF. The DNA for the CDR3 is TGTGCCACCAGCACCGACAGGCAGGGCAATCAGCCCCAGCATTTT.

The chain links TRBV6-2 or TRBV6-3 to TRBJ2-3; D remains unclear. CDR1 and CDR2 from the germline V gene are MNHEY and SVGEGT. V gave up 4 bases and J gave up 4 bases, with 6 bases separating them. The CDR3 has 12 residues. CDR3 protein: CASSSFSDTQYF. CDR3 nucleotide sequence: TGTGCCAGCAGTTCATTTTCAGATACGCAGTATTTT.

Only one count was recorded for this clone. Here the CDR3 DNA reads TGTGCCAGCAGTGACGGTCAGGGGGCAGGAGAGCAGTACTTC. This translates into CASSDGQGAGEQYF. The rearrangement links TRBV6-4 to TRBJ2-7; TRBD1 aligns across 8 bases. Germline CDR1 is MRHNA and CDR2 is SNTAGT. This CDR3 is built from 14 residues. With 2 bases clipped from V and 7 bases from J, the junction kept 7 bases outside the gene matches.

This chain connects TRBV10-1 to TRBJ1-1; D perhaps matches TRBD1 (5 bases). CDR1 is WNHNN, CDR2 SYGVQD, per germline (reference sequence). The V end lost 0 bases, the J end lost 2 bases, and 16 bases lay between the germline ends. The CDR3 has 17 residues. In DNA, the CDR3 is TGCGCCAGCAGTGAGTCATGTGGGTTGGGACTAAACACTGAAGCTTTCTTT. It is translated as CASSESCGLGLNTEAFF.

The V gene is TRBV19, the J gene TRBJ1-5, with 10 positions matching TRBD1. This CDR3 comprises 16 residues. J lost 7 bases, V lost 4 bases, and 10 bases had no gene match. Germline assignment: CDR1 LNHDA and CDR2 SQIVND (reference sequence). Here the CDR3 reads CASSSRIGTGEQPQHF. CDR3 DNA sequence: TGTGCCAGTAGTAGCCGAATCGGGACAGGGGAGCAGCCCCAGCATTTT.